Here is one T cell receptor beta chain with its context. The antigen is not known. These data originate in a study of T cell responses to AZD1222 COVID-19 vaccine. Study conclusions and caveats: Sampled repertoires all dated from after the peak T cell response. Clonal diversity was possibly underestimated, and white British individuals and females predominated among donors. Reportedly, nearly half the spike-specific TCRs target unmutated variant regions.

Germline V gene sequence: CDR1 LNHDA, CDR2 SQIVND (reference sequence). The CDR3 runs to 14 residues. V was pared by 2 bases and J by 1 base, with 8 bases between. Some clones are missing from TCRdb's copy, which holds only in-frame ones; the method was immunoSEQ multiplex PCR. The profile shows roughly 140,000 clones, approximately 92% of them singletons. Sequenced material: peripheral blood, taken 28 days after the second AZD1222 dose. The rearrangement links TRBV19 to TRBJ2-5, with D maybe TRBD2 (6 bases). The clonotype was recovered from an adult who received the AZD1222 COVID-19 vaccine. CDR3 sequence reads: CASSIYGGQETQYF. CDR3 in DNA: TGTGCCAGTAGTATATACGGGGGCCAAGAGACCCAGTACTTC.